This T cell receptor (beta chain) stems from a study of cytomegalovirus exposure and HLA in healthy donors. Study findings and constraints: Later analysis associated a missense DCLRE1C variant with TCR beta V- and J-gene trimming.

This clone was seen only once. Its antigen is unidentified. Researchers ran the PCR with 60 Vbeta and 13 Jbeta primers. Method: immunoSEQ multiplex PCR; TCRdb's copy keeps in-frame clones and lacks some. The table has 80,000 or so clones, 67% seen once. V lost 4 bases, J lost 8 bases, and 12 bases stayed unmatched. CDR3 length: 16 residues. Germline V lookup: CDR1 MNHNS, CDR2 SASEGT. The chain has TRBV6-1 and TRBJ2-2; 8 bases line up with TRBD2. Sequences were obtained from PBMCs. The TCR was taken from a woman aged 50 to 65 in good health and CMV-seropositive. The CDR3 here is CASSGISGALGGELFF. CDR3 nucleotides: TGTGCCAGCAGTGGGATTAGCGGGGCCCTCGGGGGGGAGCTGTTTTTT.